These T cell receptor beta chains were read from a single sample in a study of T cells after yellow fever vaccination. TCRdb re-called the 5' RACE reads through MiXCR, storing one row per CDR3 protein. The top ten hold 16% of the sample, which has some 96,000 distinct CDR3 sequences, about 8.8% seen once. The source material was CD8+ T cells not binding an NS4B(214-222) dextramer, sorted from PBMCs, sampled about 2 weeks after the first yellow fever vaccination. These receptors all come from a man younger than 35 who received the YFV17D yellow fever vaccine. CDR3s include the opening cysteine and the closing phenylalanine or tryptophan. The order of the fields is J gene, D gene, V gene, clone size, CDR3 protein, CDR3 DNA. D genes are given only for firm matches. Clone size is shown for a subset of rows, as once, few, many or a class of expanded clone.

TRBJ1-2,NA,TRBV11-2,NA,CASSLGGGNYGYTF,TGTGCCAGCAGCTTAGGGGGAGGGAACTATGGCTACACCTTC
TRBJ1-5,NA,TRBV6-5,many,CASSYGWTYSNQPQHF,TGTGCCAGCAGTTACGGGTGGACTTATAGCAATCAGCCCCAGCATTTT
TRBJ1-2,TRBD1,TRBV29-1,many,CSVGGDRTNYGYTF,TGCAGCGTCGGTGGGGACAGAACTAACTATGGCTACACCTTC
TRBJ2-7,NA,TRBV6-2/TRBV6-3,many,CASMDSSYEQYF,TGTGCCAGCATGGATTCCTCCTACGAGCAGTACTTC
TRBJ2-1,TRBD1,TRBV5-1,few,CASSTTGAGEQFF,TGCGCCAGCAGCACGACAGGGGCCGGTGAGCAGTTCTTC
TRBJ1-1,NA,TRBV10-1,few,CASSDRTVRAFF,TGCGCCAGCAGTGATCGGACAGTTAGGGCTTTCTTT
TRBJ2-3,NA,TRBV29-1,many,CSVGKGDTQYF,TGCAGCGTTGGAAAGGGAGATACGCAGTATTTT
TRBJ2-7,NA,TRBV7-2,many,CASSANRHSSYEQYF,TGTGCCAGCAGCGCGAACAGACATAGCTCCTACGAGCAGTACTTC
TRBJ2-1,NA,TRBV27,few,CASTSDYNEQFF,TGTGCCAGCACCTCGGACTACAATGAGCAGTTCTTC
TRBJ1-1,NA,TRBV12-3/TRBV12-4,few,CASSARMGRGRSTEAFF,TGTGCCAGCAGCGCACGGATGGGCAGGGGACGGTCAACTGAAGCTTTCTTT
TRBJ1-5,TRBD1,TRBV6-1,NA,CASSSGTGGGQPQHF,TGTGCCAGCAGCTCCGGGACAGGGGGCGGTCAGCCCCAGCATTTT
TRBJ2-5,TRBD1,TRBV7-9,NA,CASSLTGGGQTQYF,TGTGCCAGCAGCTTAACAGGGGGCGGACAGACCCAGTACTTC
TRBJ2-1,NA,TRBV5-4,NA,CASSPPGYNEQFF,TGTGCCAGCAGCCCCCCGGGTTACAATGAGCAGTTCTTC
TRBJ2-5,TRBD2,TRBV15,many,CATSRGVGGGETQYF,TGTGCCACCAGCAGAGGGGTAGGCGGGGGAGAGACCCAGTACTTC
TRBJ2-1,NA,TRBV5-6,few,CASSLGPNEQFF,TGTGCCAGCAGCTTGGGACCCAATGAGCAGTTCTTC
TRBJ2-3,NA,TRBV19,few,CASISGATDTQYF,TGTGCCAGTATATCGGGGGCCACAGATACGCAGTATTTT
TRBJ1-1,NA,TRBV3-1,NA,CASSQEGRGVEAFF,TGTGCCAGCAGCCAAGAAGGAAGGGGTGTTGAAGCTTTCTTT
TRBJ2-3,TRBD1,TRBV11-2,NA,CASSPTGTGRADTQYF,TGTGCCAGCAGCCCAACCGGGACAGGGAGGGCAGATACGCAGTATTTT
TRBJ2-7,TRBD2,TRBV27,NA,CASSSVGTSRSSEQYF,TGTGCCAGCAGTTCCGTGGGGACTAGCAGATCCAGCGAGCAGTACTTC
TRBJ2-7,NA,TRBV20-1,NA,CSASDSSYEQYF,TGCAGTGCGTCGGACAGTTCCTACGAGCAGTACTTC
TRBJ2-2,NA,TRBV12-3/TRBV12-4,NA,CASSSPQGPGSWTGELFF,TGTGCCAGCAGTAGCCCACAGGGACCCGGGTCGTGGACCGGGGAGCTGTTTTTT
TRBJ2-3,TRBD2,TRBV5-6,many,CASSVTSGYSTDTQYF,TGTGCCAGCAGCGTCACTAGCGGGTATAGCACAGATACGCAGTATTTT
TRBJ2-7,NA,TRBV7-6,few,CASSLVVRGYEQYF,TGTGCCAGCAGCTTAGTCGTGCGGGGTTACGAGCAGTACTTC
TRBJ1-1,NA,TRBV6-5,NA,CASSRPETEAFF,TGTGCCAGCAGTAGACCGGAGACTGAAGCTTTCTTT
TRBJ1-2,NA,TRBV27,NA,CASKPGVFGYGYTF,TGTGCCAGCAAACCTGGGGTTTTTGGCTATGGCTACACCTTC
TRBJ1-3,NA,TRBV2,few,CASSEMMTGNTIYF,TGTGCCAGCAGTGAAATGATGACTGGAAACACCATATATTTT
TRBJ2-1,TRBD2,TRBV27,NA,CASRLAGGPNNEQFF,TGTGCCAGCCGACTAGCGGGGGGACCTAACAATGAGCAGTTCTTC
TRBJ1-2,NA,TRBV6-1,many,CASSLRDAFGPKGGYTF,TGTGCCAGCAGCCTCCGGGACGCATTCGGGCCTAAGGGTGGCTACACCTTC
TRBJ2-2,TRBD1,TRBV12-3/TRBV12-4,many,CASTPQGAGGELFF,TGTGCCAGCACTCCACAGGGGGCTGGCGGGGAGCTGTTTTTT
TRBJ2-5,NA,TRBV6-5,few,CASSYPGALGETQYF,TGTGCCAGCAGTTACCCCGGGGCGTTAGGAGAGACCCAGTACTTC
TRBJ1-1,NA,TRBV29-1,NA,CSVDGVDGNTEAFF,TGCAGCGTTGACGGCGTGGATGGGAACACTGAAGCTTTCTTT
TRBJ2-5,TRBD2,TRBV11-2,NA,CASSLDGLAEQETQYF,TGTGCCAGCAGCTTAGACGGACTAGCGGAGCAAGAGACCCAGTACTTC
TRBJ1-6,NA,TRBV11-2,few,CASSFGVLSPLHF,TGTGCCAGCAGCTTTGGAGTCTTGTCACCCCTCCACTTT
TRBJ1-2,TRBD1,TRBV5-1,few,CASSFGDRGNYGYTF,TGCGCCAGCAGCTTTGGGGACAGGGGAAACTATGGCTACACCTTC
TRBJ2-1,NA,TRBV7-3,NA,CASSSSGEYNEQFF,TGTGCCAGCAGCTCCTCAGGGGAATACAATGAGCAGTTCTTC
TRBJ1-1,NA,TRBV6-2/TRBV6-3,NA,CASAQMAWAGVAFF,TGTGCCAGCGCCCAAATGGCTTGGGCAGGGGTGGCTTTCTTT
TRBJ2-5,NA,TRBV3-1,many,CASSHLNWGETQYF,TGTGCCAGCAGCCACCTAAATTGGGGGGAGACCCAGTACTTC
TRBJ2-2,NA,TRBV9,NA,CASSVAHRANTGELFF,TGTGCCAGCAGCGTAGCTCACAGGGCGAACACCGGGGAGCTGTTTTTT
TRBJ2-3,TRBD2,TRBV29-1,NA,CSVEVGTSGGDLSADTQYF,TGCAGCGTTGAAGTAGGGACTAGCGGGGGGGACCTCTCGGCGGATACGCAGTATTTT
TRBJ2-5,NA,TRBV28,NA,CASSHTGEEETQYF,TGTGCCAGCAGCCACACTGGCGAAGAAGAGACCCAGTACTTC
TRBJ2-5,NA,TRBV9,NA,CASSVGSVRGETQYF,TGTGCCAGCAGCGTAGGGTCCGTACGGGGAGAGACCCAGTACTTC
TRBJ2-1,NA,TRBV4-2,NA,CASSHPRESLGYNEQFF,TGTGCCAGCAGCCATCCCAGGGAATCGCTTGGCTACAATGAGCAGTTCTTC
TRBJ2-3,TRBD2,TRBV18,NA,CASSPTLAALNTDTQYF,TGTGCCAGCTCTCCCACACTAGCGGCGCTGAACACAGATACGCAGTATTTT
TRBJ2-1,TRBD1,TRBV29-1,NA,CSVRGPNEQFF,TGCAGCGTCAGGGGGCCCAATGAGCAGTTCTTC
TRBJ2-4,TRBD2,TRBV6-2/TRBV6-3,few,CASSLRGGQLMSIQYF,TGTGCCAGCAGTCTCCGGGGGGGCCAGTTAATGAGCATTCAGTACTTC
TRBJ2-1,NA,TRBV7-9,few,CASSADGGYNEQFF,TGTGCCAGCAGCGCAGACGGGGGCTACAATGAGCAGTTCTTC
TRBJ2-3,NA,TRBV6-2/TRBV6-3,few,CASSYSRLGTDTQYF,TGTGCCAGCAGTTACTCGAGGTTAGGCACAGATACGCAGTATTTT
TRBJ2-7,NA,TRBV11-1,NA,CASSLWGYEQYF,TGTGCCAGCAGCTTGTGGGGCTACGAGCAGTACTTC
TRBJ2-3,NA,TRBV12-3/TRBV12-4,NA,CASSKSVGVSGADTQYF,TGTGCCAGCAGCAAATCGGTGGGGGTTTCCGGTGCAGATACGCAGTATTTT
TRBJ2-3,NA,TRBV7-9,few,CASSDPPGITDTQYF,TGTGCCAGCTCCGACCCACCCGGTATCACAGATACGCAGTATTTT